The 25 T cell receptor beta chains in this list originate from one sample, sequenced in a study of T cell responses to AZD1222 COVID-19 vaccine. Sequencing used immunoSEQ multiplex PCR; TCRdb keeps in-frame clones, though not all of them. The sample has approximately 140,000 clones; about 91% are singletons. The source material was peripheral blood, sampled 28 days after the second AZD1222 dose. These receptors were obtained from an adult who received the AZD1222 COVID-19 vaccine.

The rearrangement uses TRBV9 and TRBJ1-6, with 10 bases matching TRBD1. Germline V lookup: CDR1 SGDLS, CDR2 YYNGEE. Unmatched junction bases numbered 8, after V lost 4 bases and J lost 10 bases. There are 15 residues in the CDR3. Written as DNA, the CDR3 is TGTGCCAGCAGCACCCGACAGGGGGCTGGATCACCCCTCCACTTT. It specifies CASSTRQGAGSPLHF. Full variable domain (outside the CDR3, taken from reference TRBV9 and TRBJ1-6): DSGVTQTPKHLITATGQRVTLRCSPRSGDLSVYWYQQSLDQGLQFLIQYYNGEERAKGNILERFSAQQFPDLHSELNLSSLELGDSALYFCASSTRQGAGSPLHFGNGTRLTVT.

The chain carries TRBV7-9 and TRBJ2-1; D not certain. CDR1 is SEHNR, CDR2 FQNEAQ, per germline (reference sequence). The CDR3 has 12 amino acids. With 1 base removed from V and 7 bases from J, the gap between germline ends came to 5 bases. In DNA form, the CDR3 reads TGTGCCAGCAGCTTAGAAGGGAATGAGCAGTTCTTC. This encodes CASSLEGNEQFF.

The gene calls are TRBV9 and TRBJ2-3; the D is unclear. The germline V gene encodes CDR1 SGDLS and CDR2 YYNGEE. There are 13 residues in the CDR3. Trimming took off 4 bases at V and 6 bases at J, with 12 bases between the two ends. As DNA, the CDR3 is TGTGCCAGCAGCTTGCCGGATCGGGATACGCAGTATTTT. Translated: CASSLPDRDTQYF.

J is TRBJ1-6 and V is TRBV7-9; D not certain. Germline values: CDR1 SEHNR, CDR2 FQNEAQ (reference sequence). The length of the CDR3 is 15 residues. Trimming stripped 6 bases from V and 8 bases from J, with 17 bases between. The CDR3 nucleotides are TGTGCCAGCAGTCCCCCTGGCTGGTCGGATTCACCCCTCCACTTT. It yields the protein CASSPPGWSDSPLHF.

This sequence joins TRBV5-6 and TRBJ2-1; D unresolved. This CDR3 comprises 14 residues. The V gene's germline CDR1 is SGHDT and CDR2 YYEEEE. V shed 4 bases and J shed 0 bases, with 8 bases lying between them. The CDR3 protein is CASSPSYSYNEQFF. The DNA of the CDR3 is TGTGCCAGCAGCCCAAGCTACTCCTACAATGAGCAGTTCTTC.

This chain joins TRBV3-1 (or the pseudogene TRBV3-2) and TRBJ1-3; no definite D call. V was trimmed by 4 bases and J by 2 bases, leaving 9 bases between them. Per germline, CDR1 LGHDT and CDR2 YNNKEL (reference sequence). This CDR3 is 14 amino acids long. The CDR3 bases are TGTGCCAGCAGCCCCGGCGGGCCTGGAAACACCATATATTTT. This translates into CASSPGGPGNTIYF.

The V and J genes are TRBV2 and TRBJ2-1; 12 nucleotides align to TRBD2. From germline, CDR1 is SNHLY and CDR2 FYNNEI. The ends lost 6 bases at V and 9 bases at J; junction bases unmatched: 12. This CDR3 is 16 amino acids long. Here the CDR3 reads CASRGGLAGGPGEQFF. CDR3 in DNA: TGTGCCAGCAGGGGAGGGCTAGCGGGGGGGCCGGGTGAGCAGTTCTTC.

The CDR3 DNA is TGTGCCAGCAGCGTGGGACTAGAGGCGGAGACCCAGTACTTC. Amino acid sequence: CASSVGLEAETQYF. The chain uses TRBV7-2 and TRBJ2-5, with 8 bases lining up with TRBD2. There are 14 residues in the CDR3. Germline V gives CDR1 SGHTA, CDR2 FQGNSA. Trimming took 5 bases from V and 5 from J; bases not matched to a gene: 7.

This clone was counted a single time. The chain couples TRBV5-5 to TRBJ1-2; tentatively, D is TRBD1 (5 bases). The CDR3 has 14 residues. Germline assignment: CDR1 SGHKS and CDR2 YYEKEE (reference sequence). Trimming took off 1 base at V and 7 bases at J, with 14 bases between the two ends. CDR3 nucleotides: TGTGCCAGCAGCTTGCTAGGGGTAATTGGTGGCTACACCTTC. This encodes CASSLLGVIGGYTF.

The CDR3 region is CASSEWWQYF. The CDR3 nucleotides read TGTGCCAGCAGTGAATGGTGGCAGTACTTC. The V call is TRBV6-1, the J call TRBJ2-7; no clear D. There are 10 residues in the CDR3. CDR1 is MNHNS and CDR2 is SASEGT in the germline V gene. The V gene lost 2 bases and the J gene lost 9 bases, with 5 bases spanning the gap.

This sequence joins TRBV10-3 and TRBJ2-1, with 8 bases aligning to TRBD1. The junction had 5 bases not matched to a gene; V was cut back by 10 bases and J by 3 bases. CDR1 is ENHRY, CDR2 SYGVKD, per germline. The CDR3 loop spans 13 amino acids. CDR3 region: CASNRGIYNEQFF. The CDR3 DNA reads TGTGCCAGCAACAGGGGGATCTACAATGAGCAGTTCTTC.

This clone has a handful of counts. The chain is built from TRBV2 and TRBJ1-2; no definite D call. V was clipped by 3 bases and J by 3 bases, with 5 bases between them. The CDR3 has 12 residues. Looked up from germline, CDR1 is SNHLY and CDR2 is FYNNEI. DNA of the CDR3: TGTGCCAGCAGTGACAGACACTATGGCTACACCTTC. Translated, it gives CASSDRHYGYTF.

The chain couples TRBV6-5 to TRBJ1-5; D is uncertain. V was clipped by 4 bases and J by 2 bases, with 15 bases between them. The CDR3 runs 16 residues. Per the germline V gene, CDR1 is MNHEY and CDR2 is SVGAGI. DNA of the CDR3: TGTGCCAGCAGTTCGAAACCCGTCGTCGGCAATCAGCCCCAGCATTTT. Its translation: CASSSKPVVGNQPQHF.

This clone occurred a few times. This chain uses TRBV30 with TRBJ1-1; tentative D call: TRBD1 (6 bases). This CDR3 spans 13 amino acids. Trimming left V 3 bases short and J 0 bases short, with 8 bases between. Germline V gives CDR1 GTSNPN, CDR2 SVGIG (reference sequence). CDR3 loop: CAWSRDMNTEAFF. DNA for the CDR3: TGTGCCTGGAGCCGGGACATGAACACTGAAGCTTTCTTT.

This clone was observed once. The rearrangement joins TRBV6-2 or TRBV6-3 to TRBJ2-1, with 8 bases identical to TRBD1. The CDR3 is 15 residues long. Germline V gene data show CDR1 as MNHEY and CDR2 as SVGEGT. J was trimmed by 1 base and V by 2 bases; bases with no gene match: 1. CDR3: CASSYNRGSYNEQFF. For the CDR3, the DNA is TGTGCCAGCAGTTACAACAGGGGGTCCTACAATGAGCAGTTCTTC.

The rearrangement links TRBV5-1 to TRBJ1-1; possibly TRBD1 for D (5 bases). CDR1 and CDR2 (germline): SGHRS, YFSETQ. V was pared by 6 bases and J by 7 bases, with 25 bases between. There are 16 residues in the CDR3. The CDR3 DNA reads TGCGCCAGCACCGAACAACCTTCCGGGGGTCCAAATGAAGCTTTCTTT. This codes for CASTEQPSGGPNEAFF.

V gene TRBV7-8 combines with J gene TRBJ2-7; D gene uncertain. This CDR3 has 14 residues. The V end was cut by 7 bases, the J end by 4 bases, with 17 bases between. Germline lookup yields CDR1 SGHVS and CDR2 FQNEAQ. This chain's CDR3 is CASIDPTEDYEQYF. As DNA, the CDR3 is TGTGCCAGCATCGATCCAACAGAAGATTACGAGCAGTACTTC. Full variable domain (missing parts from reference TRBV7-8 and TRBJ2-7): GAGVSQSPRYKVAKRGQDVALRCDPISGHVSLFWYQQALGQGPEFLTYFQNEAQLDKSGLPSDRFFAERPEGSVSTLKIQRTQQEDSAVYLCASIDPTEDYEQYFGPGTRLTVT.

The chain recombines TRBV3-1 (or the pseudogene TRBV3-2) with TRBJ1-1, with 8 nucleotides matching TRBD1. V lost 7 bases, J lost 1 base, and 5 bases stayed unmatched. The CDR3 is 14 amino acids. Germline loops: CDR1 LGHDT, CDR2 YNNKEL (reference sequence). CDR3 loop: CASNKGQGNTEAFF. The CDR3 region has the DNA TGTGCCAGCAACAAAGGACAGGGGAACACTGAAGCTTTCTTT.

The V gene is TRBV28, the J gene TRBJ1-2; tentative D call: TRBD1 (5 bases). In germline, CDR1 is MDHEN, CDR2 SYDVKM. The CDR3 runs to 14 residues. V lost 5 bases and J lost 0, with 10 bases in between. The CDR3 reads CASSTGPANYGYTF. The CDR3 DNA reads as TGTGCCAGCAGTACGGGACCTGCTAACTATGGCTACACCTTC.

V is TRBV7-3 and J is TRBJ2-7, with 8 bases matching TRBD2. The V gene end was trimmed by 5 bases and the J gene end by 0 bases; junction bases not matched to a gene: 12. Germline loops: CDR1 SGHTA, CDR2 FQGTGA. The CDR3 is made up of 17 amino acids. The CDR3 here is CASSARKERESSYEQYV. CDR3 DNA: TGTGCCAGCAGCGCCCGTAAGGAGCGGGAGAGCTCCTACGAGCAGTACGTC.

The chain carries TRBV25-1 and TRBJ1-2; D remains unclear. Trimming pared 3 bases from V and 4 bases from J, leaving 12 bases between. This CDR3 region has 14 residues. Germline V gene sequence: CDR1 MGHDK, CDR2 SYGVNS. The CDR3 sequence: CASSDTGRVYGYTF. Here the CDR3 DNA reads TGTGCCAGCAGTGACACCGGACGGGTCTATGGCTACACCTTC.

The chain is built from TRBV25-1 and TRBJ1-2; weak D call: TRBD1 (5 bases). Per the germline V gene, CDR1 is MGHDK and CDR2 is SYGVNS. Trimming took 7 bases from V and 8 from J, leaving 14 bases between them. The CDR3 totals 12 residues. Here the CDR3 DNA reads TGTGCCAGCACCTCATGGGGGGAGGGCTACACCTTC. This encodes CASTSWGEGYTF.

The rearrangement uses TRBV15 and TRBJ1-6; D is perhaps TRBD1 (5 bases). The germline gives CDR1 LNHNV, CDR2 YYDKDF (reference sequence). This CDR3 spans 16 amino acids. V lost 0 bases and J lost 8, with 14 bases in between. CDR3 protein: CATSRDLGGRDSPLHF. In DNA, the CDR3 is TGTGCCACCAGCAGAGATCTGGGGGGGAGGGATTCACCCCTCCACTTT.

The chain links TRBV20-1 to TRBJ1-3; a possible D gene is TRBD1 (5 bases). This CDR3 contains 15 residues. CDR1 DFQATT and CDR2 SNEGSKA come from the germline V gene (reference sequence). Trimming removed 3 bases at V and 0 bases at J, with 12 bases between. The CDR3 here is CSASVRANSGNTIYF. In DNA, the CDR3 is TGCAGTGCTAGTGTCAGGGCAAACTCTGGAAACACCATATATTTT.

V gene TRBV6-2 or TRBV6-3 combines with J gene TRBJ1-6, with a tentative D call TRBD1 (6 bases). The germline CDR1 and CDR2 sequences are MNHEY and SVGEGT. The V and J ends lost 5 bases and 5 bases respectively, with 13 bases between them. This CDR3 spans 15 amino acids. CDR3 coding DNA: TGTGCCAGCAGTGCCGGGACACTGAATAATTCACCCCTCCACTTT. This sequence encodes CASSAGTLNNSPLHF.